The 32 T cell receptor beta chains presented below share a single source sample, sequenced in a study of shared clonotypes between healthy human individuals. The naive CD8 population came from CD45RO-negative cells selected for CCR7, without terminally differentiated effector memory CD45RA+ cells. Sequencing was performed with immunoSEQ multiplex PCR; in TCRdb, only in-frame clones are kept and a portion is missing. This table has just over 2,000,000 clones, roughly 94% appearing once. Input material: naive CD8+ T cells sorted from blood. These receptors were obtained from a man in his late teens or twenties in good health.

This clone was recorded once. The genes are TRBV10-3 and TRBJ2-7, with 7 positions matching TRBD1. The V gene end was trimmed by 0 bases and the J gene end by 3 bases; junction bases not matched to a gene: 5. Germline V gene sequence: CDR1 ENHRY, CDR2 SYGVKD. The CDR3 runs 15 residues. The CDR3 DNA follows: TGTGCCATCAGTGAGTCGGGACAGACCTACTACGAGCAGTACTTC. Translation gives CAISESGQTYYEQYF.

The rearrangement uses TRBV5-6 and TRBJ2-7; 9 nucleotides match TRBD1. This CDR3 contains 15 residues. The trim removed 3 bases at V and 4 bases at J, leaving 8 bases unmatched. CDR1 is SGHDT, CDR2 YYEEEE, per germline. Here the CDR3 DNA reads TGTGCCAGCAGCTCAAGTCCCGGGACAGGGTACGAGCAGTACTTC. Its protein product is CASSSSPGTGYEQYF.

This sequence joins TRBV6-1 and TRBJ2-5; D remains ambiguous. Germline CDR1 and CDR2: MNHNS and SASEGT. CDR3 length: 15 amino acids. V was trimmed by 1 base and J by 0 bases, leaving 9 bases between them. The CDR3 loop is CASSEVPVYQETQYF. As DNA, the CDR3 is TGTGCCAGCAGTGAAGTTCCCGTGTACCAAGAGACCCAGTACTTC.

This clone was picked up a small number of times. The chain recombines TRBV7-9 with TRBJ2-5; D gene ambiguous. The V end lost 1 base, the J end lost 4 bases, and 7 bases lay between the germline ends. From germline, CDR1 is SEHNR and CDR2 FQNEAQ (reference sequence). This CDR3 is 13 amino acids long. The CDR3 bases are TGTGCCAGCAGCTTAGAGGGTATAGAGACCCAGTACTTC. This gives the protein CASSLEGIETQYF.

The V and J genes are TRBV7-9 and TRBJ2-7, with 7 bases matching TRBD1. Germline V gene data show CDR1 as SEHNR and CDR2 as FQNEAQ (reference sequence). Germline trimming cut 5 bases from V and 2 bases from J; bases unmatched to any gene: 9. This CDR3 region has 15 residues. The chain's CDR3 is CASSETTGNTYEQYF. For the CDR3, the DNA is TGTGCCAGCAGCGAAACGACAGGGAATACCTACGAGCAGTACTTC. The full variable domain, with the rest looked up from reference TRBV7-9 and TRBJ2-7, is DTGVSQNPRHKITKRGQNVTFRCDPISEHNRLYWYRQTLGQGPEFLTYFQNEAQLEKSRLLSDRFSAERPKGSFSTLEIQRTEQGDSAMYLCASSETTGNTYEQYFGPGTRLTVT.

The J gene is TRBJ1-5, the V gene TRBV28; D unresolved. The CDR3 spans 10 residues. Germline loops: CDR1 MDHEN, CDR2 SYDVKM. V lost 5 bases, J lost 8 bases, and 4 bases lay in between. CDR3 protein: CASSNEPQHF. The CDR3 coding sequence is TGTGCCAGCAGTAACGAGCCCCAGCATTTT.

The rearrangement links TRBV2 to TRBJ2-7; 11 bases fit TRBD1. This CDR3 spans 14 amino acids. Germline V gene lookup returns CDR1 SNHLY and CDR2 FYNNEI. V gave up 5 bases and J gave up 5 bases; unmatched junction bases: 5. CDR3 protein: CASSWTGGFNEQYF. CDR3 bases: TGTGCCAGCAGTTGGACAGGGGGCTTCAACGAGCAGTACTTC. The full variable domain, in which reference TRBV2 and TRBJ2-7 provide the parts outside the CDR3, is EPEVTQTPSHQVTQMGQEVILRCVPISNHLYFYWYRQILGQKVEFLVSFYNNEISEKSEIFDDQFSVERPDGSNFTLKIRSTKLEDSAMYFCASSWTGGFNEQYFGPGTRLTVT.

The chain is built from TRBV4-2 and TRBJ2-2; TRBD2 matches at 10 bases. This CDR3 spans 18 amino acids. V was pared by 0 bases and J by 6 bases, with 10 bases of the junction left unmatched. From germline, CDR1 is LGHNA and CDR2 YNFKEQ. The CDR3 sequence is CASSQESLAGLPSGELFF. The CDR3 coding sequence is TGTGCCAGCAGCCAAGAGTCACTAGCGGGGCTCCCTTCCGGGGAGCTGTTTTTT.

This clone was recorded once. Other DNA sequences of this sample code for an identical CDR3. V usage is TRBV7-9 and J usage is TRBJ2-7; the D is unclear. The CDR3 extends over 12 amino acids. Germline CDR1 SEHNR, CDR2 FQNEAQ (reference sequence). V was trimmed by 5 bases and J by 4 bases, leaving 9 bases between them. This CDR3 is CASSPGTYEQYF. The CDR3 nucleotides read TGTGCCAGCAGCCCGGGTACTTACGAGCAGTACTTC.

This clone was observed a single time. The rearrangement uses TRBV30 and TRBJ2-1, with 8 bases that match TRBD2. CDR3 length equals 14 residues. The V segment lost 2 bases and the J segment 5 bases; nucleotides outside the gene matches: 5. In germline, CDR1 is GTSNPN, CDR2 SVGIG (reference sequence). CDR3 coding DNA: TGTGCCTGGAGTAGCGGGAGAGTGGACAATGAGCAGTTCTTC. It codes for CAWSSGRVDNEQFF.

The chain couples TRBV9 to TRBJ2-1; weak D call: TRBD2 (5 bases). V dropped 0 bases and J dropped 4 bases, with 8 bases sitting between them. The CDR3 spans 14 residues. Germline V lookup: CDR1 SGDLS, CDR2 YYNGEE. The CDR3 DNA reads TGTGCCAGCAGCGTAGCCCCGGGGTACAATGAGCAGTTCTTC. Protein sequence: CASSVAPGYNEQFF.

This rearrangement joins TRBV2 to TRBJ1-2; no clear D gene. The CDR3 runs 11 residues. The V end lost 1 base, the J end lost 5 bases, and 2 bases lay between the germline ends. The germline V gene has CDR1 SNHLY and CDR2 FYNNEI. Here the CDR3 DNA reads TGTGCCAGCAGTGAAGAATATGGCTACACCTTC. This encodes CASSEEYGYTF.

In this sample, this clone turned up once. The V call is TRBV27, the J call TRBJ2-7; D unresolved. The germline CDR1 and CDR2 sequences are MNHEY and SMNVEV (reference sequence). The CDR3 extends over 16 amino acids. The V gene lost 0 bases and the J gene lost 0 bases, with 12 bases spanning the gap. CDR3 in amino acids: CASSLSIGQFSYEQYF. The DNA for the CDR3 is TGTGCCAGCAGTTTATCGATAGGCCAGTTCTCCTACGAGCAGTACTTC.

In regard to this clone: Other nucleotide sequences from this sample produce the same CDR3. The chain combines TRBV7-9 with TRBJ2-7, with 8 bases matching TRBD2. Germline-derived CDR1 and CDR2 are SEHNR and FQNEAQ (reference sequence). The CDR3 totals 14 residues. Unmatched junction bases numbered 3, after V lost 5 bases and J lost 0 bases. The CDR3 is CASSPTSGSYEQYF. In DNA form, the CDR3 reads TGTGCCAGCAGCCCCACTAGCGGCTCCTACGAGCAGTACTTC.

This clone occurred many times. The chain employs TRBV30 and TRBJ2-7, with 11 bases identical to TRBD1. The V gene end was trimmed by 3 bases and the J gene end by 4 bases; junction bases not matched to a gene: 5. CDR1 is GTSNPN, CDR2 SVGIG, per germline (reference sequence). The CDR3 covers 14 residues. The CDR3 region has the DNA TGTGCCTGGAGCGCGGACAGGGGGCCTTACGAGCAGTACTTC. It codes for CAWSADRGPYEQYF.

The V and J genes are TRBV9 and TRBJ2-1, with 10 positions matching TRBD2. The CDR3 is made up of 16 amino acids. The V segment lost 3 bases and the J segment 8 bases; nucleotides outside the gene matches: 11. Germline V gives CDR1 SGDLS, CDR2 YYNGEE. The CDR3 region is CASSDSPSGSRDEQFF. In DNA form, the CDR3 reads TGTGCCAGCAGCGACTCTCCTAGCGGGAGTAGAGATGAGCAGTTCTTC.

Comments on this clone: The same CDR3 arises from other DNA sequences in this sample as well. CDR3 amino acids: CAWTSGGELFF. Here the CDR3 DNA reads TGTGCCTGGACCAGTGGGGGGGAGCTGTTTTTT. The rearrangement joins TRBV30 to TRBJ2-2; D remains ambiguous. Trimming removed 4 bases from V and 8 bases from J, with 8 bases in between. Germline-derived CDR1 and CDR2 are GTSNPN and SVGIG (reference sequence). The CDR3 has 11 residues.

The chain links TRBV6-4 to TRBJ1-1, with D possibly being TRBD1 (6 bases). This CDR3 contains 16 residues. Germline-derived CDR1 and CDR2 are MRHNA and SNTAGT. V dropped 5 bases and J dropped 0 bases, with 16 bases sitting between them. CDR3 sequence reads: CASSCYDRPLNTEAFF. Here the CDR3 DNA reads TGTGCCAGCAGTTGTTATGACAGGCCACTGAACACTGAAGCTTTCTTT.

This clone showed up just once. The chain employs TRBV7-9 and TRBJ2-7; 14 bases fit TRBD2. Trimming at V came to 7 bases and at J to 5 bases, leaving 7 bases not matched to a gene. The CDR3 covers 15 residues. Germline CDR1 and CDR2: SEHNR and FQNEAQ (reference sequence). The CDR3 DNA reads as TGTGCCAGCAACCGACTAGCGGGAGGGCTGCACGAGCAGTACTTC. It specifies CASNRLAGGLHEQYF.

This chain uses TRBV9 with TRBJ2-1; no clear D. The CDR3 totals 14 residues. Deletions cut 0 bases from V and 6 bases from J, with 10 bases between. Per the germline V gene, CDR1 is SGDLS and CDR2 is YYNGEE. Here the CDR3 reads CASSVASKPNEQFF. In nucleotides, the CDR3 is TGTGCCAGCAGCGTAGCTTCTAAACCCAATGAGCAGTTCTTC.

A note on this clone: At the DNA level, this CDR3 is encoded by other sequences in the same sample as well. The rearrangement links TRBV5-4 to TRBJ2-7, with D perhaps TRBD2 (6 bases). Germline CDR1 reads SGHNT; CDR2 reads YYREEE (reference sequence). Trimming pared 0 bases from V and 6 bases from J, leaving 7 bases between. This CDR3 has 12 amino acids. The CDR3 region has the DNA TGTGCCAGCAGCTTGGCCGGGGGCGAGCAGTACTTC. Translation: CASSLAGGEQYF.

The chain is built from TRBV25-1 and TRBJ2-1; D possibly corresponds to TRBD1 (5 bases). CDR1 MGHDK and CDR2 SYGVNS come from the germline V gene. The CDR3 totals 15 residues. The V and J ends lost 1 base and 0 bases respectively, with 7 bases between them. CDR3 DNA: TGTGCCAGCAGTGAATGGCAGGGCTCCTACAATGAGCAGTTCTTC. The encoded protein is CASSEWQGSYNEQFF.

In its sample, this clone was seen once. The chain has TRBV6-5 and TRBJ2-3; unclear D gene. CDR1 MNHEY and CDR2 SVGAGI come from the germline V gene. The germline V and J ends were trimmed by 7 bases and 1 base, with 15 bases remaining between them. The CDR3 spans 15 residues. This chain's CDR3 is CASIFCGAGTDTQYF. The CDR3 DNA reads as TGTGCCAGCATCTTCTGCGGAGCAGGCACAGATACGCAGTATTTT.

In its sample, this clone was seen once. This rearrangement joins TRBV5-6 to TRBJ1-2, with D possibly being TRBD1 (5 bases). The V gene's germline CDR1 is SGHDT and CDR2 YYEEEE. V lost 3 bases to trimming and J lost 5 bases, with 14 bases between them. The CDR3 is 14 residues long. This CDR3 is CASSWARVGYGYTF. DNA of the CDR3: TGTGCCAGCAGCTGGGCCAGGGTTGGATATGGCTACACCTTC.

The chain has TRBV29-1 and TRBJ2-7, with D possibly TRBD2 on 6 matching bases. Per the germline V gene, CDR1 is SQVTM and CDR2 is ANQGSEA. V lost 1 base, J lost 2 bases, and 12 bases lay in between. The CDR3 sequence is 14 residues long. This CDR3 reads CSVEGGDLTYEQYF. The CDR3 nucleotides read TGCAGCGTTGAAGGGGGGGACCTAACCTACGAGCAGTACTTC.

The rearrangement links TRBV19 to TRBJ2-5, with 10 bases lining up with TRBD2. CDR3 size: 19 residues. Germline lookup yields CDR1 LNHDA and CDR2 SQIVND (reference sequence). Trimming took 0 bases from V and 2 from J; bases not matched to a gene: 12. The chain's CDR3 is CASSIDLISSGGVQETQYF. In DNA form, the CDR3 reads TGTGCCAGTAGTATAGATCTGATATCTAGCGGGGGCGTACAAGAGACCCAGTACTTC.

The chain recombines TRBV14 with TRBJ2-7; possibly TRBD1 for D (5 bases). Trimming took off 1 base at V and 3 bases at J, with 16 bases between the two ends. Germline values: CDR1 SGHDN, CDR2 FVKESK. The CDR3 is 16 amino acids. The CDR3 here is CASSQVKDSRNYEQYF. The CDR3 DNA reads as TGTGCCAGCAGCCAAGTCAAAGACAGCAGGAACTACGAGCAGTACTTC. The full variable domain, with the rest looked up from reference TRBV14 and TRBJ2-7, is EAGVTQFPSHSVIEKGQTVTLRCDPISGHDNLYWYRRVMGKEIKFLLHFVKESKQDESGMPNNRFLAERTGGTYSTLKVQPAELEDSGVYFCASSQVKDSRNYEQYFGPGTRLTVT.

V and J are TRBV7-8 and TRBJ2-1, with unresolved D. This CDR3 region has 11 residues. The germline gives CDR1 SGHVS, CDR2 FQNEAQ. V shed 5 bases and J shed 7 bases, with 6 bases lying between them. The CDR3 nucleotides read TGTGCCAGCAGCGAAGTTAATGAGCAGTTCTTC. Amino acid sequence: CASSEVNEQFF.

The chain couples TRBV13 to TRBJ2-5; TRBD2 is a possible D gene (6 bases). V lost 0 bases and J lost 2, with 7 bases in between. In germline, CDR1 is PRHDT, CDR2 FYEKMQ (reference sequence). The CDR3 has 14 residues. CDR3 nucleotides: TGTGCCAGCAGCTTAGGGGGACTGCAAGAGACCCAGTACTTC. Encoded protein: CASSLGGLQETQYF.

This clone was observed a single time. The J gene is TRBJ1-5, the V gene TRBV2; D gene uncertain. Germline loops: CDR1 SNHLY, CDR2 FYNNEI. The CDR3 runs to 16 residues. Trimming cost V 3 bases and J 11 bases, with 23 bases left between them. As DNA, the CDR3 is TGTGCCAGCAGTGAGGGTTTATGGACCCCCTCGTCGTCCCAGCATTTT. Translation gives CASSEGLWTPSSSQHF. The complete variable domain, with remaining parts taken from reference TRBV2 and TRBJ1-5, reads EPEVTQTPSHQVTQMGQEVILRCVPISNHLYFYWYRQILGQKVEFLVSFYNNEISEKSEIFDDQFSVERPDGSNFTLKIRSTKLEDSAMYFCASSEGLWTPSSSQHFGDGTRLSIL.

This clone was picked up many times. The chain combines TRBV10-3 with TRBJ1-1; no clear D. The V end lost 0 bases, the J end lost 5 bases, and 4 bases lay between the germline ends. The CDR3 contains 12 residues. Germline values: CDR1 ENHRY, CDR2 SYGVKD. DNA of the CDR3: TGTGCCATCAGTGAGTCGACTACTGAAGCTTTCTTT. Its protein is CAISESTTEAFF.

V and J are TRBV4-3 and TRBJ1-1; D is unresolved. Germline CDR1 LGHNA, CDR2 YSLEER. The CDR3 extends over 16 amino acids. The germline V and J ends were trimmed by 0 bases and 1 base, with 12 bases remaining between them. The CDR3 protein is CASSQDRADGNTEAFF. The CDR3 DNA sequence: TGCGCCAGCAGCCAAGATAGGGCGGACGGGAACACTGAAGCTTTCTTT.